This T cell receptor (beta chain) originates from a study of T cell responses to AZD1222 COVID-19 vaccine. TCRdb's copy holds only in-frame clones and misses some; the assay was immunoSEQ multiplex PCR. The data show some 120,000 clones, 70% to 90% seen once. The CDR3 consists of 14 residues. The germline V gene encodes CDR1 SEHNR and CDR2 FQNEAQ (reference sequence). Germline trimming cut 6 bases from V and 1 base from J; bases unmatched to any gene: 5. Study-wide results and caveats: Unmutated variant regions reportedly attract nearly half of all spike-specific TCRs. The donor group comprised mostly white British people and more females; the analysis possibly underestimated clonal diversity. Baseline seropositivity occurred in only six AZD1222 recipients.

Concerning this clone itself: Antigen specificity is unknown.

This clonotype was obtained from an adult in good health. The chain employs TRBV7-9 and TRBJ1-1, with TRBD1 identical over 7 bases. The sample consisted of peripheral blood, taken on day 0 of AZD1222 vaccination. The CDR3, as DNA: TGTGCCAGCAGGGATGGGACAGAGAACACTGAAGCTTTCTTT. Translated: CASRDGTENTEAFF.